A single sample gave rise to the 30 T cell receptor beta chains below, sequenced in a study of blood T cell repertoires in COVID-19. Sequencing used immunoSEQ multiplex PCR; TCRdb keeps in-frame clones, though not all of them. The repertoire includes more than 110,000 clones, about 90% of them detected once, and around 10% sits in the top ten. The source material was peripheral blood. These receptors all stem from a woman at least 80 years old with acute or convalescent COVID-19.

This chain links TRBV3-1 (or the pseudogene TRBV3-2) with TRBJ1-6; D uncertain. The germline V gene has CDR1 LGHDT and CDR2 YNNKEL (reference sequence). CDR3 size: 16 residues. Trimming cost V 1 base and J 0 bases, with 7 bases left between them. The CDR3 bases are TGTGCCAGCAGCCAAGTCCCGTACTCCTATAATTCACCCCTCCACTTT. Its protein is CASSQVPYSYNSPLHF.

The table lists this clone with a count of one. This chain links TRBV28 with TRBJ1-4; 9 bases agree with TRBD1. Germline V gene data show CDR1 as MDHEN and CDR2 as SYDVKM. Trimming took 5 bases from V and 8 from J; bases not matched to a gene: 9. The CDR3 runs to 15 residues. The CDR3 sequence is CASSRIGTGNEKLFF. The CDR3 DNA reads TGTGCCAGCAGTCGCATCGGGACAGGGAACGAAAAACTGTTTTTT.

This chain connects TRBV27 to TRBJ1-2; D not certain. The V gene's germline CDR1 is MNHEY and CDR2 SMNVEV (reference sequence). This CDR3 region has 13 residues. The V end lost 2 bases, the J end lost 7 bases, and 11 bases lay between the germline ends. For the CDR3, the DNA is TGTGCCAGCAGTTTAAGTACCCGGGGTGGCTACACCTTC. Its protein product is CASSLSTRGGYTF.

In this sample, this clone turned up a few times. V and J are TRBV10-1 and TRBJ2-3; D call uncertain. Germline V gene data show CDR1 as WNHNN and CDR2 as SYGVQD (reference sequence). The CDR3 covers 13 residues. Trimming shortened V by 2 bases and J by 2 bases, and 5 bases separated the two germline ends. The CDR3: CASSETVTDTQYF. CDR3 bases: TGCGCCAGCAGTGAGACTGTCACAGATACGCAGTATTTT.

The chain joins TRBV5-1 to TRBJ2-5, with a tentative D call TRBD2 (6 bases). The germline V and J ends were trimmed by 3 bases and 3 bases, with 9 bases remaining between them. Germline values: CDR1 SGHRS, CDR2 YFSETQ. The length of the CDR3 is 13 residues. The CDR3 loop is CASSWRGEETQYF. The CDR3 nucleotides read TGCGCCAGCAGCTGGCGGGGAGAAGAGACCCAGTACTTC.

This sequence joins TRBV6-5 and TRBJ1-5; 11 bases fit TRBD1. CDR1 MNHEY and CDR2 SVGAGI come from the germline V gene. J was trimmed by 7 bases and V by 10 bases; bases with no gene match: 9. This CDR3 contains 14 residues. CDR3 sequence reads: CAIQGQGVRQPQHF. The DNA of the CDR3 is TGTGCCATCCAGGGACAGGGGGTTAGACAGCCCCAGCATTTT.

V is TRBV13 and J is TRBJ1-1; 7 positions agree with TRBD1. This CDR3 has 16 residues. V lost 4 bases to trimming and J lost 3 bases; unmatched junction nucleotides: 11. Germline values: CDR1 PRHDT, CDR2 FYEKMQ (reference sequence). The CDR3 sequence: CASSWQGGWVYTEAFF. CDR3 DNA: TGTGCCAGCAGCTGGCAAGGGGGCTGGGTATACACTGAAGCTTTCTTT.

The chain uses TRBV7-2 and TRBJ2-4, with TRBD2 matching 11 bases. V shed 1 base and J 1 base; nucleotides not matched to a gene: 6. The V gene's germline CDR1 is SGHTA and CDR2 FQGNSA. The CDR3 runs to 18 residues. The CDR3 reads CASSLVSSGGPAKNIQYF. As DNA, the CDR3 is TGTGCCAGCAGCTTAGTGTCTAGCGGGGGGCCCGCCAAAAACATTCAGTACTTC.

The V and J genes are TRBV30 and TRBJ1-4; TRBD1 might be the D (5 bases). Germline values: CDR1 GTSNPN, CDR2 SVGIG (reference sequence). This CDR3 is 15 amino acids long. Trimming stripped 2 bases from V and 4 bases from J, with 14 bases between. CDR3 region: CAWSSSTAYNEKLFF. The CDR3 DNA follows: TGTGCCTGGAGTTCCTCGACAGCCTATAATGAAAAACTGTTTTTT.

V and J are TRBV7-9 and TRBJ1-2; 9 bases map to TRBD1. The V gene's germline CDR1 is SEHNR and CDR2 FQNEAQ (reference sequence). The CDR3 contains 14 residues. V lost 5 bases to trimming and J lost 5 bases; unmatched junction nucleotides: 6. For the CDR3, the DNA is TGTGCCAGCAGCGCGACACAGGGGGCATATGGCTACACCTTC. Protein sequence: CASSATQGAYGYTF.

DNA for the CDR3: TGTGCCAGCAGCCCCAATGGACAGGGCAACTATGGCTACACCTTC. Amino acid sequence: CASSPNGQGNYGYTF. The gene calls are TRBV5-6 and TRBJ1-2; 8 bases are shared with TRBD1. The CDR3 runs to 15 residues. With 4 bases clipped from V and 2 bases from J, the junction kept 7 bases outside the gene matches. Looked up from germline, CDR1 is SGHDT and CDR2 is YYEEEE.

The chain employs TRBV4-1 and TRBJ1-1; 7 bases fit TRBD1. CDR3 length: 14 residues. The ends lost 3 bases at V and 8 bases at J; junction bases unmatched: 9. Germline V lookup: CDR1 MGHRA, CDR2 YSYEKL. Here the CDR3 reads CASSQRTGGSEAFF. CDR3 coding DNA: TGCGCCAGCAGCCAGCGGACAGGAGGAAGCGAAGCTTTCTTT.

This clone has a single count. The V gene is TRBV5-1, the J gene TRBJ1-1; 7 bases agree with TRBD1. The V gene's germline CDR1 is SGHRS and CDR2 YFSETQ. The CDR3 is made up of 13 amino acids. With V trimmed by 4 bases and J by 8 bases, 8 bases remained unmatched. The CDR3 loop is CASSIIRDSEAFF. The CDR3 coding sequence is TGCGCCAGCAGCATAATCCGGGACAGCGAAGCTTTCTTT.

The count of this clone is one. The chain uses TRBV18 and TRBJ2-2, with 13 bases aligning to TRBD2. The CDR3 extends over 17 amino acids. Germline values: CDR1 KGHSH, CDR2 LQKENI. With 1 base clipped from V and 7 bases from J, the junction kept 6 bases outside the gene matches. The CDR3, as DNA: TGTGCCAGCTCACCACGACGGACTAGCGGGGGCTACGGGGAGCTGTTTTTT. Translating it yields CASSPRRTSGGYGELFF.

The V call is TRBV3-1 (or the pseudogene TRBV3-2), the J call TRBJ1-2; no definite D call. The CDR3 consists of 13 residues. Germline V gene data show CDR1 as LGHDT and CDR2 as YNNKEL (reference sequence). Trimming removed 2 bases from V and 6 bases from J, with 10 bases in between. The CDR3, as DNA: TGTGCCAGCAGCCAACGGGATGGAAATGGCTACACCTTC. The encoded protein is CASSQRDGNGYTF.

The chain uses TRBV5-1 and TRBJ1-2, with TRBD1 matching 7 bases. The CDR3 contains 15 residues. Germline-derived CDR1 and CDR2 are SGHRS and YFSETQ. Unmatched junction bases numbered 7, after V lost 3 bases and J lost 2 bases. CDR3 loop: CASSSGQTQNYGYTF. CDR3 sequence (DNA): TGCGCCAGCAGCTCGGGACAGACTCAAAACTATGGCTACACCTTC.

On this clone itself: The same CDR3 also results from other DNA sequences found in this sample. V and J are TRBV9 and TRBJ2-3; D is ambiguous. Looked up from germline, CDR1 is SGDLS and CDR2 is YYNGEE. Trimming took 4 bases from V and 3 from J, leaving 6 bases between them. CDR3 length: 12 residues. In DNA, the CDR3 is TGTGCCAGCAGCCGGGTTACAGATACGCAGTATTTT. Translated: CASSRVTDTQYF.

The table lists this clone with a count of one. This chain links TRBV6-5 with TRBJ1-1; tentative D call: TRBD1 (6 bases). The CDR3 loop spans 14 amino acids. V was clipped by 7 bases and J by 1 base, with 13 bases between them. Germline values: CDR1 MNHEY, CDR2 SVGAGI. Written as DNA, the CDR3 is TGTGCCAGCATTCTAGACAGGAAGAACACTGAAGCTTTCTTT. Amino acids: CASILDRKNTEAFF.

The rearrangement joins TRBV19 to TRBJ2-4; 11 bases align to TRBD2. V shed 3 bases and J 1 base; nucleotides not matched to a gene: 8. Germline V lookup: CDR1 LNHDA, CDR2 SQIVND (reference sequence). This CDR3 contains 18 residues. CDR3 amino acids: CASSIRETSGVAKNIQYF. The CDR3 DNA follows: TGTGCCAGTAGTATTCGCGAGACTAGCGGGGTGGCCAAAAACATTCAGTACTTC.

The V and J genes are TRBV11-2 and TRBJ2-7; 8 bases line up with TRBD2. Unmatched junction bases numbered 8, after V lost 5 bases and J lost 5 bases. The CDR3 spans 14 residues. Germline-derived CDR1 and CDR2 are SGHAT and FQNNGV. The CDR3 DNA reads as TGTGCCAGCAGCCCCGGACTAGCTTCTAACGAGCAGTACTTC. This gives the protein CASSPGLASNEQYF.

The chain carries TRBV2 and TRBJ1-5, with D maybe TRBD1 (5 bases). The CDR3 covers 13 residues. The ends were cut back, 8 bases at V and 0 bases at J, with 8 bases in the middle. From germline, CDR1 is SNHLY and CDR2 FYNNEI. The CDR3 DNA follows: TGTGCCAGCGCAGGGCCTAGCAATCAGCCCCAGCATTTT. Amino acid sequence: CASAGPSNQPQHF.

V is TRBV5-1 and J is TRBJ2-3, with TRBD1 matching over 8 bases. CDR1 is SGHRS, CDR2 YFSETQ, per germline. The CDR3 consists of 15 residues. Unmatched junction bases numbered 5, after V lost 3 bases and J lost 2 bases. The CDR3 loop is CASSSTTGATDTQYF. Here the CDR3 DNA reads TGCGCCAGCAGCTCTACGACAGGGGCCACAGATACGCAGTATTTT. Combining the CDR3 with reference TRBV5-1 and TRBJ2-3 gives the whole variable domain KAGVTQTPRYLIKTRGQQVTLSCSPISGHRSVSWYQQTPGQGLQFLFEYFSETQRNKGNFPGRFSGRQFSNSRSEMNVSTLELGDSALYLCASSSTTGATDTQYFGPGTRLTVL.

CDR3 nucleotide sequence: TGTGCCAGCAGTTCCCGCACCGGGGAGCTGTTTTTT. Its translation: CASSSRTGELFF. The chain recombines TRBV6-5 with TRBJ2-2; D gene uncertain. The V end was cut by 4 bases, the J end by 4 bases, with 4 bases between. The CDR3 length is 12 residues. Germline assignment: CDR1 MNHEY and CDR2 SVGAGI.

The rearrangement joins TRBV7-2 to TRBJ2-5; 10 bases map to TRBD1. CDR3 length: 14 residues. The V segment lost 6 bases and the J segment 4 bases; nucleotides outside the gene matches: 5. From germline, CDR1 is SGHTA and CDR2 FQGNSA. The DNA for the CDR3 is TGTGCCAGCAGTTCCGGGACAGGGGTAGAGACCCAGTACTTC. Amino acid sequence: CASSSGTGVETQYF. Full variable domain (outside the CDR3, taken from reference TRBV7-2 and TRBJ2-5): GAGVSQSPSNKVTEKGKDVELRCDPISGHTALYWYRQSLGQGLEFLIYFQGNSAPDKSGLPSDRFSAERTGGSVSTLTIQRTQQEDSAVYLCASSSGTGVETQYFGPGTRLLVL.

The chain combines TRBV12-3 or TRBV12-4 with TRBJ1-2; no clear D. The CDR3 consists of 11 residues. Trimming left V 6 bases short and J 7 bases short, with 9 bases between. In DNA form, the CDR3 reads TGTGCCAGCAGGAAAGCTAGTGGCTACACCTTC. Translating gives CASRKASGYTF.

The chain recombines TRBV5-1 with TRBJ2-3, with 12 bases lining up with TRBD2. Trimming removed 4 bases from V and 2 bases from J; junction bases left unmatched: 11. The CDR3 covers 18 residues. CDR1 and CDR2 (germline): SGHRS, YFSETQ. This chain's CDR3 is CASSAGLAGGIPTDTQYF. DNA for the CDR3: TGCGCCAGCAGCGCAGGGCTAGCGGGGGGGATTCCCACAGATACGCAGTATTTT.

The CDR3 is CASRGDRGSGYTF. The DNA for the CDR3 is TGTGCCAGCAGGGGGGACAGGGGATCTGGCTACACCTTC. The rearrangement links TRBV2 to TRBJ1-2, with 10 bases that match TRBD1. Trimming took 6 bases from V and 7 from J; bases not matched to a gene: 5. Germline lookup yields CDR1 SNHLY and CDR2 FYNNEI. CDR3 length: 13 residues.

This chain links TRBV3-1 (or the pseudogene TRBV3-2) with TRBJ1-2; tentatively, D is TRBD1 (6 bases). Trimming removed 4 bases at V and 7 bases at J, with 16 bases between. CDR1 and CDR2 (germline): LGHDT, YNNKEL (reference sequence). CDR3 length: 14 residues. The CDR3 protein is CASSPWTESGGYTF. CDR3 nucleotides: TGTGCCAGCAGCCCCTGGACAGAATCCGGTGGCTACACCTTC.

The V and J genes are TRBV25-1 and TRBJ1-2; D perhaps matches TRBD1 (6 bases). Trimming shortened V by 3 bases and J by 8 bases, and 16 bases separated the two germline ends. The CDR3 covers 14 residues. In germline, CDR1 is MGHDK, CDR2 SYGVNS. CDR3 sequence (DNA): TGTGCCAGCAGTGATTCTGGTGGGACACGAGGCTACACCTTC. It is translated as CASSDSGGTRGYTF.

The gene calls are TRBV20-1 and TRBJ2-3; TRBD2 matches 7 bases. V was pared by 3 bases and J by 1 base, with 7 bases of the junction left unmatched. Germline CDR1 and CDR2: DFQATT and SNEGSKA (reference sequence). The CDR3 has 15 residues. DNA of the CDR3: TGCAGTGCTAGTCCGGCGGCGGGGGGCACAGATACGCAGTATTTT. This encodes CSASPAAGGTDTQYF.